These 12 T cell receptor beta chains share one sample of origin, sequenced in a study of cytomegalovirus exposure and HLA in healthy donors. It was with 60 Vbeta and 13 Jbeta primers that the PCR ran. Some clones are missing from TCRdb's copy, which holds only in-frame ones; the method was immunoSEQ multiplex PCR. The repertoire has tens of thousands of clones, just under 85% of them found once; the top ten carry about 3%. The sequenced sample consisted of PBMCs. These receptors all come from a man in his fifties in good health and CMV-seronegative.

This chain joins TRBV7-6 and TRBJ2-7; TRBD1 aligns across 8 bases. Germline CDR1 and CDR2: SGHVS and FNYEAQ. V shed 4 bases and J 7 bases; nucleotides not matched to a gene: 6. The CDR3 is 13 amino acids. The CDR3: CASSWTGLGEQYF. The CDR3 region has the DNA TGTGCCAGCAGCTGGACAGGGCTAGGGGAGCAGTACTTC.

This chain uses TRBV19 with TRBJ2-3; TRBD2 aligns across 14 bases. V lost 1 base, J lost 5 bases, and 5 bases stayed unmatched. Germline CDR1 and CDR2: LNHDA and SQIVND (reference sequence). The CDR3 totals 17 residues. CDR3 in amino acids: CASSIGLAGGPRDTQYF. CDR3 nucleotides: TGTGCCAGTAGTATAGGACTAGCGGGGGGGCCAAGAGATACGCAGTATTTT.

The genes are TRBV7-6 and TRBJ2-1; 7 bases map to TRBD2. V was pared by 4 bases and J by 4 bases, with 13 bases of the junction left unmatched. CDR1 SGHVS and CDR2 FNYEAQ come from the germline V gene. The CDR3 is made up of 17 amino acids. CDR3 protein: CASSSNSGRGQYNEQFF. The CDR3 DNA sequence: TGTGCCAGCAGCTCCAACTCGGGGAGGGGCCAATACAATGAGCAGTTCTTC.

This clone was detected once. The rearrangement joins TRBV6-1 to TRBJ2-3; 10 nucleotides match TRBD2. Trimming at V came to 2 bases and at J to 6 bases, leaving 5 bases not matched to a gene. Looked up from germline, CDR1 is MNHNS and CDR2 is SASEGT. This CDR3 spans 15 amino acids. For the CDR3, the DNA is TGTGCCAGCAGTGAATCGAGCGGGGGGGCGGATACGCAGTATTTT. Protein sequence: CASSESSGGADTQYF.

This clone was detected once. The V and J genes are TRBV10-2 and TRBJ1-2; no clear D gene. The CDR3 length is 13 residues. CDR1 is WSHSY, CDR2 SAAADI, per germline. The V end was cut by 2 bases, the J end by 4 bases, with 8 bases between. CDR3 residues: CASSEGLGYGYTF. CDR3 DNA sequence: TGCGCCAGCAGTGAGGGACTTGGCTATGGCTACACCTTC.

This rearrangement joins TRBV25-1 to TRBJ1-5, with TRBD1 matching 7 bases. Germline V gene data show CDR1 as MGHDK and CDR2 as SYGVNS. CDR3 length: 16 amino acids. V was pared by 3 bases and J by 3 bases, with 8 bases of the junction left unmatched. The CDR3 DNA reads TGTGCCAGCAGTGATGGCCGGACAGGCCCCAATCAGCCCCAGCATTTT. It codes for CASSDGRTGPNQPQHF. The entire variable domain, with the rest obtained from reference TRBV25-1 and TRBJ1-5, is as follows: EADIYQTPRYLVIGTGKKITLECSQTMGHDKMYWYQQDPGMELHLIHYSYGVNSTEKGDLSSESTVSRIRTEHFPLTLESARPSHTSQYLCASSDGRTGPNQPQHFGDGTRLSIL.

The rearrangement uses TRBV11-3 and TRBJ1-5; D is unresolved. This CDR3 is 12 amino acids long. V was shortened by 7 bases and J by 4 bases, with 8 bases between the two germline ends. CDR1 is SGHNT, CDR2 YENEEA, per germline. The CDR3 DNA reads TGTGCCAGCAACCGCCGGAATCAGCCCCAGCATTTT. Protein: CASNRRNQPQHF.

V usage is TRBV15 and J usage is TRBJ1-5, with D possibly matching TRBD1 (6 bases). Per the germline V gene, CDR1 is LNHNV and CDR2 is YYDKDF (reference sequence). The V gene lost 3 bases and the J gene lost 6 bases, with 12 bases spanning the gap. This CDR3 has 14 residues. The CDR3 nucleotides are TGTGCCACCAGCAGCAGACAAGGGGGTCAGCCCCAGCATTTT. Residues: CATSSRQGGQPQHF.

This clone is labeled as large (0.1 to 1%). The rearrangement joins TRBV6-4 to TRBJ2-3, with 9 nucleotides matching TRBD1. Germline V gene sequence: CDR1 MRHNA, CDR2 SNTAGT. V lost 2 bases to trimming and J lost 0 bases; unmatched junction nucleotides: 0. This CDR3 comprises 15 residues. CDR3 sequence reads: CASSDGTGSTDTQYF. The CDR3 nucleotides are TGTGCCAGCAGTGACGGGACAGGGAGCACAGATACGCAGTATTTT.

This sequence joins TRBV6-5 and TRBJ2-2; unclear D gene. Germline-derived CDR1 and CDR2 are MNHEY and SVGAGI. The CDR3 extends over 12 amino acids. V was pared by 2 bases and J by 4 bases, with 2 bases between. The CDR3 nucleotides read TGTGCCAGCAGTTACCTCACCGGGGAGCTGTTTTTT. The encoded protein is CASSYLTGELFF.

The rearrangement joins TRBV4-1 to TRBJ2-4, with D perhaps TRBD1 (5 bases). The CDR3 extends over 15 amino acids. Trimming pared 0 bases from V and 4 bases from J, leaving 10 bases between. CDR1 is MGHRA, CDR2 YSYEKL, per germline. Here the CDR3 reads CASSQEGAGKNIQYF. The CDR3 nucleotides are TGCGCCAGCAGCCAAGAAGGGGCAGGAAAAAACATTCAGTACTTC.

The table lists this clone with a count of one. The chain employs TRBV7-2 and TRBJ1-1; D possibly corresponds to TRBD1 (6 bases). Germline CDR1 is SGHTA and CDR2 is FQGNSA. V dropped 5 bases and J dropped 0 bases, with 13 bases sitting between them. The CDR3 extends over 15 amino acids. The CDR3 nucleotides are TGTGCCAGCAGCGCAGACAGGAATGTGAACACTGAAGCTTTCTTT. It translates to CASSADRNVNTEAFF.